The 13 T cell receptor beta chains reported below all come from one sample, sequenced in a study of blood T cell repertoires in COVID-19. Repertoires were generated with immunoSEQ multiplex PCR, while TCRdb's copy carries only in-frame clones and drops some. This sample has 150,000 to 200,000 clones, with around 80% found just once. The source material was peripheral blood. The receptors come from a woman in her seventies with COVID-19, enrolled during active disease.

The chain carries TRBV7-8 and TRBJ2-1; TRBD1 might be the D (6 bases). CDR3 size: 13 residues. Trimming shortened V by 5 bases and J by 13 bases, and 18 bases separated the two germline ends. Germline V gene sequence: CDR1 SGHVS, CDR2 FQNEAQ. The CDR3 region is CASSPRTARSQFF. The CDR3 bases are TGTGCCAGCAGCCCGCGGACAGCCCGCTCTCAGTTCTTC.

This clone was counted only a few times. J is TRBJ1-4 and V is TRBV25-1; 12 bases are shared with TRBD1. J gave up 7 bases and V 5 bases, and 8 bases lay outside the gene matches. Per germline, CDR1 MGHDK and CDR2 SYGVNS. This CDR3 has 16 amino acids. CDR3 residues: CASSPQSGQGAEKLFF. The CDR3 DNA sequence: TGTGCCAGCAGTCCCCAATCGGGACAGGGGGCTGAAAAACTGTTTTTT.

The chain couples TRBV5-5 to TRBJ2-4; 10 bases agree with TRBD2. The CDR3 has 18 amino acids. CDR1 is SGHKS, CDR2 YYEKEE, per germline (reference sequence). Trimming removed 0 bases from V and 3 bases from J; junction bases left unmatched: 9. CDR3 coding DNA: TGTGCCAGCAGCTTGGGCCCTCTAGCGGGAGTAGGCAAAAACATTCAGTACTTC. Translation gives CASSLGPLAGVGKNIQYF.

In this sample, this clone turned up once. The chain links TRBV6-6 to TRBJ1-2, with 12 bases matching TRBD1. The CDR3 is made up of 15 amino acids. The V and J ends lost 4 bases and 5 bases, in that order; junction bases with no gene match: 5. The germline V gene has CDR1 MNHNY and CDR2 SVGAGI (reference sequence). This chain's CDR3 is CASSSGQGAYYGYTF. The CDR3 DNA sequence: TGTGCCAGCAGTTCGGGACAGGGGGCTTATTATGGCTACACCTTC.

The chain recombines TRBV4-1 with TRBJ2-4; no firm D call. The germline V gene encodes CDR1 MGHRA and CDR2 YSYEKL. The V end was cut by 1 base, the J end by 3 bases, with 16 bases between. This CDR3 spans 17 amino acids. In DNA form, the CDR3 reads TGCGCCAGCAGCCAAGTTGTTCTAGGTCTCGTCAAAAACATTCAGTACTTC. Its translation is CASSQVVLGLVKNIQYF.

This clone was picked up a small number of times. The V call is TRBV9, the J call TRBJ2-7, with 11 bases identical to TRBD2. The CDR3 consists of 17 residues. Germline loops: CDR1 SGDLS, CDR2 YYNGEE. With V trimmed by 4 bases and J by 4 bases, 13 bases remained unmatched. CDR3 protein: CASSPQGRASGRYEQYF. DNA of the CDR3: TGTGCCAGCAGCCCTCAAGGTAGGGCTAGCGGGAGGTACGAGCAGTACTTC.

This sequence joins TRBV6-5 and TRBJ1-6; D is perhaps TRBD1 (6 bases). CDR3 length: 15 amino acids. Trimming removed 0 bases from V and 7 bases from J, with 10 bases in between. Germline values: CDR1 MNHEY, CDR2 SVGAGI. The CDR3 region is CASSYSGHTNSPLHF. The CDR3 nucleotides read TGTGCCAGCAGTTACTCGGGACATACCAATTCACCCCTCCACTTT.

This sequence joins TRBV6-5 and TRBJ1-5, with D maybe TRBD1 (6 bases). CDR3 length: 13 amino acids. V lost 9 bases to trimming and J lost 7 bases, with 16 bases between them. CDR1 is MNHEY and CDR2 is SVGAGI in the germline V gene. CDR3 residues: CASRTGLGQPQHF. The CDR3 nucleotides are TGTGCCAGTAGAACAGGGTTAGGGCAGCCCCAGCATTTT.

The chain uses TRBV9 and TRBJ1-1, with D maybe TRBD1 (5 bases). CDR3 size: 14 residues. Trimming took 4 bases from V and 0 from J, leaving 10 bases between them. Germline assignment: CDR1 SGDLS and CDR2 YYNGEE. This chain's CDR3 is CASSSGLLNTEAFF. In DNA, the CDR3 is TGTGCCAGCAGCTCGGGACTTCTGAACACTGAAGCTTTCTTT.

The chain has TRBV29-1 and TRBJ1-4, with 7 nucleotides matching TRBD1. J lost 7 bases, V lost 5 bases, and 10 bases had no gene match. The CDR3 is made up of 14 amino acids. CDR1 is SQVTM and CDR2 is ANQGSEA in the germline V gene. The CDR3 DNA reads TGCAGCGTTAAACCAGGGGGAGGATCTGAAAAACTGTTTTTT. Translated: CSVKPGGGSEKLFF.

This chain links TRBV24-1 with TRBJ2-3, with 15 bases matching TRBD2. In germline, CDR1 is KGHDR, CDR2 SFDVKD. This CDR3 has 21 amino acids. With 3 bases clipped from V and 0 bases from J, the junction kept 12 bases outside the gene matches. The CDR3 is CATSDPGTSGGLFPSTDTQYF. In nucleotides, the CDR3 is TGTGCCACCAGTGATCCCGGGACTAGCGGGGGGCTTTTTCCTAGCACAGATACGCAGTATTTT.

The J gene is TRBJ2-1, the V gene TRBV28, with TRBD1 identical over 7 bases. Germline CDR1 reads MDHEN; CDR2 reads SYDVKM. J gave up 0 bases and V 5 bases, and 10 bases lay outside the gene matches. CDR3 length: 17 amino acids. The CDR3 here is CASSPVLQGISYNEQFF. CDR3 DNA sequence: TGTGCCAGCAGTCCCGTCCTACAGGGGATCTCCTACAATGAGCAGTTCTTC.

This chain joins TRBV19 and TRBJ2-1; 11 bases are a match to TRBD1. The CDR3 loop spans 15 amino acids. Per the germline V gene, CDR1 is LNHDA and CDR2 is SQIVND (reference sequence). Trimming took 5 bases from V and 7 from J; bases not matched to a gene: 7. CDR3 sequence (DNA): TGTGCCAGTAGTGTGGGACAGGGGGGAATGAATGAGCAGTTCTTC. Its translation is CASSVGQGGMNEQFF.